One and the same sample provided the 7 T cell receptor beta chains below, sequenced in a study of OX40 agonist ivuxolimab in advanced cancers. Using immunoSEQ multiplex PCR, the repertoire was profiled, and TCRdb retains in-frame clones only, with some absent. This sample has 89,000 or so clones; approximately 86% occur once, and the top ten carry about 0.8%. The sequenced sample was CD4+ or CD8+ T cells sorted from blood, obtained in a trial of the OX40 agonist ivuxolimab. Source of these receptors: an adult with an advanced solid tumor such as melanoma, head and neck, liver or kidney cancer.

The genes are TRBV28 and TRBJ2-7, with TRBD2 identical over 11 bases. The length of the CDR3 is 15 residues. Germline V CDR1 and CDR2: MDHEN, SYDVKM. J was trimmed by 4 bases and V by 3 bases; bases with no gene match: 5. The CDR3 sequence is CASSLTSGAVYEQYF. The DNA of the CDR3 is TGTGCCAGCAGTTTGACTAGCGGGGCCGTTTACGAGCAGTACTTC.

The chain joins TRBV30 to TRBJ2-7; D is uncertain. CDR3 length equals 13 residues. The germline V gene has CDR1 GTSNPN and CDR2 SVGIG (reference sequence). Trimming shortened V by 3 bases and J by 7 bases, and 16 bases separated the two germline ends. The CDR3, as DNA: TGTGCCTGGAGCCGAGGACCTTTACATGAGCAGTACTTC. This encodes CAWSRGPLHEQYF.

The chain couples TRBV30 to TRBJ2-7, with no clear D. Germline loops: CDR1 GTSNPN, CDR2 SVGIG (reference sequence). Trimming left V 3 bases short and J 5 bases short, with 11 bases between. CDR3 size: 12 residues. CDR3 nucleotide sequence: TGTGCCTGGAGGGGTAGGGTCCACGAGCAGTACTTC. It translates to CAWRGRVHEQYF. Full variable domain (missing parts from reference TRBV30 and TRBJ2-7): SQTIHQWPATLVQPVGSPLSLECTVEGTSNPNLYWYRQAAGRGLQLLFYSVGIGQISSEVPQNLSASRPQDRQFILSSKKLLLSDSGFYLCAWRGRVHEQYFGPGTRLTVT.

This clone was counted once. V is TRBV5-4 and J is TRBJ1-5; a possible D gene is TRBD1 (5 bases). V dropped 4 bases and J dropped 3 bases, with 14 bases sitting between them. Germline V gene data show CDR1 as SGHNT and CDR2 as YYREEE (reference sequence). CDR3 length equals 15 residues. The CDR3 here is CASSATSGLNQPQHF. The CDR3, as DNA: TGTGCCAGCAGCGCAACGTCAGGGCTCAATCAGCCCCAGCATTTT.

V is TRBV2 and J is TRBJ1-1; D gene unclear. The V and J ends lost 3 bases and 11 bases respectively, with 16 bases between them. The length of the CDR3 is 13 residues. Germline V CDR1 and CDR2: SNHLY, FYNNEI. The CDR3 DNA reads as TGTGCCAGCAGTGACGCAACCTGGGTCGGGGCTTTCTTT. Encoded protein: CASSDATWVGAFF. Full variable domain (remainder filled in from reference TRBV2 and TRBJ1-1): EPEVTQTPSHQVTQMGQEVILRCVPISNHLYFYWYRQILGQKVEFLVSFYNNEISEKSEIFDDQFSVERPDGSNFTLKIRSTKLEDSAMYFCASSDATWVGAFFGQGTRLTVV.

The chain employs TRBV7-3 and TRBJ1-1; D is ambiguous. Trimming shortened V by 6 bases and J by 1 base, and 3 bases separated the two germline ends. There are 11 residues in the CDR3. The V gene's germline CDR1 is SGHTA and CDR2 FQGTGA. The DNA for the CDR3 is TGTGCCAGCAGAGGGAACACTGAAGCTTTCTTT. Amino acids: CASRGNTEAFF.

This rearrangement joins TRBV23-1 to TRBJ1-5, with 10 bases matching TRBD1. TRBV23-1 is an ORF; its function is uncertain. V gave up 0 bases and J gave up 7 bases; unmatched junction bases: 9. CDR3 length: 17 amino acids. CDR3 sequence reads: CASSQSEDRGIRQPQHF. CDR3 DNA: TGCGCCAGCAGTCAATCCGAGGACAGGGGGATTAGACAGCCCCAGCATTTT.